Shown below are 28 T cell receptor beta chains from a single sample sequenced in a study of blood T cell repertoires in COVID-19. Generated by immunoSEQ multiplex PCR, the TCRdb table keeps only in-frame clones and is missing some. The data hold about 190,000 clones, with approximately 86% observed a single time. Sequencing was done on a sample of peripheral blood. The receptors here all came from a woman of 80 years or more with active or convalescent COVID-19.

J is TRBJ2-7 and V is TRBV11-3, with 9 bases identical to TRBD1. The V gene end was trimmed by 6 bases and the J gene end by 7 bases; junction bases not matched to a gene: 4. CDR3 length: 12 amino acids. The germline CDR1 and CDR2 sequences are SGHNT and YENEEA. The CDR3 reads CASSRTGVEQYF. Here the CDR3 DNA reads TGTGCCAGCAGTCGGACAGGGGTTGAGCAGTACTTC.

The V gene is TRBV5-1, the J gene TRBJ2-7, with 9 nucleotides matching TRBD1. The CDR3 is 16 amino acids. The germline CDR1 and CDR2 sequences are SGHRS and YFSETQ. The V and J ends lost 4 bases and 1 base, in that order; junction bases with no gene match: 9. CDR3 sequence: CASSLRTGGESYEQYF. The CDR3 DNA reads TGCGCCAGCAGCCTTCGAACAGGGGGCGAATCCTACGAGCAGTACTTC.

This clone was recorded a few times. The chain joins TRBV9 to TRBJ1-1; tentative D call: TRBD1 (6 bases). Germline assignment: CDR1 SGDLS and CDR2 YYNGEE. V was clipped by 5 bases and J by 3 bases, with 14 bases between them. The CDR3 totals 14 residues. The CDR3 reads CASSLTGSDTEAFF. The CDR3, as DNA: TGTGCCAGCAGTCTAACAGGGAGTGACACTGAAGCTTTCTTT.

This chain joins TRBV12-3 or TRBV12-4 and TRBJ2-2, with no clear D. The CDR3 is made up of 12 amino acids. The V gene lost 4 bases and the J gene lost 6 bases, with 6 bases spanning the gap. The CDR3 sequence: CASSSYPGELFF. The CDR3 DNA sequence: TGTGCCAGCAGTTCCTACCCCGGGGAGCTGTTTTTT.

The chain uses TRBV6-1 and TRBJ2-5, with 10 bases identical to TRBD1. The CDR3 has 16 amino acids. From germline, CDR1 is MNHNS and CDR2 SASEGT. With V trimmed by 1 base and J by 5 bases, 7 bases remained unmatched. CDR3 DNA: TGTGCCAGCAGTGAAGTGTGGACAGGGGGATGGGAGACCCAGTACTTC. Its translation is CASSEVWTGGWETQYF.

This chain uses TRBV18 with TRBJ2-6; D remains unclear. There are 15 residues in the CDR3. Germline-derived CDR1 and CDR2 are KGHSH and LQKENI. Trimming took 4 bases from V and 0 from J, leaving 7 bases between them. The CDR3 loop reads CASSLPGSGANVLTF. CDR3 DNA sequence: TGTGCCAGCTCACTCCCCGGCTCTGGGGCCAACGTCCTGACTTTC.

The rearrangement uses TRBV6-6 and TRBJ1-5; the match to TRBD1 covers 9 bases. Losses at the gene ends were 5 bases for V and 0 bases for J; bases not matched to a gene: 11. CDR3 length: 18 residues. CDR1 MNHNY and CDR2 SVGAGI come from the germline V gene (reference sequence). In DNA form, the CDR3 reads TGTGCCAGCAGTCGGACAGGGGACTCCCTTTATAGCAATCAGCCCCAGCATTTT. This sequence encodes CASSRTGDSLYSNQPQHF.

The rearrangement links TRBV25-1 to TRBJ2-7, with D perhaps TRBD2 (7 bases). Germline CDR1 is MGHDK and CDR2 is SYGVNS. The CDR3 sequence is 16 residues long. V was trimmed by 1 base and J by 1 base, leaving 14 bases between them. The CDR3 protein is CASSEWGREISYEQYF. CDR3 nucleotide sequence: TGTGCCAGCAGTGAATGGGGGCGGGAGATTTCCTACGAGCAGTACTTC.

Of note for this clone: Other DNA sequences from this sample encode an identical CDR3 as well. J is TRBJ2-7 and V is TRBV3-1 (or the pseudogene TRBV3-2); 8 nucleotides match TRBD1. The CDR3 extends over 14 amino acids. The V segment lost 5 bases and the J segment 1 base; nucleotides outside the gene matches: 4. The germline V gene encodes CDR1 LGHDT and CDR2 YNNKEL (reference sequence). The CDR3 DNA is TGTGCCAGCAGCAGGGACAGGTCGTCCTACGAGCAGTACTTC. This translates into CASSRDRSSYEQYF.

The CDR3 loop reads CASSRQAGGFDTQYF. CDR3 nucleotide sequence: TGTGCCAGCAGCCGCCAGGCGGGAGGGTTTGATACGCAGTATTTT. This chain connects TRBV7-3 to TRBJ2-3; TRBD2 agrees at 9 bases. The CDR3 is 15 amino acids. The junction had 9 bases not matched to a gene; V was cut back by 5 bases and J by 6 bases. Germline CDR1 and CDR2: SGHTA and FQGTGA. The entire variable domain, with the rest obtained from reference TRBV7-3 and TRBJ2-3, is as follows: GAGVSQTPSNKVTEKGKYVELRCDPISGHTALYWYRQSLGQGPEFLIYFQGTGAADDSGLPNDRFFAVRPEGSVSTLKIQRTERGDSAVYLCASSRQAGGFDTQYFGPGTRLTVL.

The rearrangement uses TRBV28 and TRBJ2-2; 9 positions agree with TRBD1. The CDR3 is made up of 15 amino acids. V shed 8 bases, J shed 6 bases, and the junction held 10 bases outside the gene matches. In germline, CDR1 is MDHEN, CDR2 SYDVKM. The CDR3 loop is CASFTRQGGPGELFF. The CDR3 DNA follows: TGTGCCAGCTTTACACGACAGGGGGGCCCCGGGGAGCTGTTTTTT. The full variable domain, in which reference TRBV28 and TRBJ2-2 provide the parts outside the CDR3, is DVKVTQSSRYLVKRTGEKVFLECVQDMDHENMFWYRQDPGLGLRLIYFSYDVKMKEKGDIPEGYSVSREKKERFSLILESASTNQTSMYLCASFTRQGGPGELFFGEGSRLTVL.

CDR3 in amino acids: CASSVATGTSVRRPSYNEQFF. The CDR3, as DNA: TGTGCCAGCAGCGTAGCTACTGGGACTAGCGTTCGCCGCCCCTCCTACAATGAGCAGTTCTTC. The chain employs TRBV9 and TRBJ2-1; 10 bases agree with TRBD2. Germline V gene sequence: CDR1 SGDLS, CDR2 YYNGEE. The trim removed 0 bases at V and 0 bases at J, leaving 15 bases unmatched. This CDR3 region has 21 residues.

The chain is built from TRBV6-6 and TRBJ1-5, with 10 positions matching TRBD1. With V trimmed by 7 bases and J by 8 bases, 11 bases remained unmatched. This CDR3 has 15 amino acids. Germline CDR1 MNHNY, CDR2 SVGAGI (reference sequence). CDR3 loop: CASIPTGTGDKPQHF. The CDR3 DNA follows: TGTGCCAGCATTCCTACCGGGACAGGGGACAAGCCCCAGCATTTT.

This sequence joins TRBV9 and TRBJ1-3; TRBD1 agrees at 11 bases. J was trimmed by 7 bases and V by 3 bases; bases with no gene match: 12. This CDR3 is built from 17 residues. CDR1 and CDR2 (germline): SGDLS, YYNGEE. Here the CDR3 reads CASSAPRGGQGVNTIYF. CDR3 sequence (DNA): TGTGCCAGCAGCGCCCCGCGGGGGGGACAGGGGGTGAACACCATATATTTT.

The chain couples TRBV5-1 to TRBJ1-2, with 8 positions matching TRBD1. The CDR3 runs 16 residues. Germline V gene data show CDR1 as SGHRS and CDR2 as YFSETQ. V dropped 4 bases and J dropped 5; count of bases not matched to a gene: 13. The CDR3 DNA sequence: TGCGCCAGCAGCCCAGGAACGGACAGGGTATCGTATGGCTACACCTTC. Protein: CASSPGTDRVSYGYTF.

Of note for this clone: Other DNA sequences from this sample encode an identical CDR3 as well. This chain links TRBV10-1 with TRBJ1-1; D is unresolved. Trimming cost V 0 bases and J 6 bases, with 8 bases left between them. The CDR3 is 13 amino acids. The germline V gene has CDR1 WNHNN and CDR2 SYGVQD (reference sequence). CDR3 DNA: TGCGCCAGCAGTGAGTCGAGAGTTGCTGAAGCTTTCTTT. Residues: CASSESRVAEAFF.

This clone came up a few times. V gene TRBV7-8 combines with J gene TRBJ1-2; 7 bases are a match to TRBD1. CDR3 length: 15 residues. Germline values: CDR1 SGHVS, CDR2 FQNEAQ. Trimming cost V 4 bases and J 7 bases; bases outside gene matches: 12. The CDR3 nucleotides read TGTGCCAGCAGCTATACCTCAGGGGGAGTGAGTGGCTACACCTTC. This translates into CASSYTSGGVSGYTF.

The genes are TRBV21-1 and TRBJ1-5; the listed D gene, TRBD1, was not tested against the DNA. TRBV21-1 is annotated as a pseudogene. The CDR3 length is 22 residues. The CDR3 region is CASSKNLPHMGHKDHSNQPQHF. The CDR3 coding sequence is TGTGCCAGCAGCAAAAACCTCCCCCACATGGGACACAAGGATCATAGCAATCAGCCCCAGCATTTT.

This clone occurred once. This chain connects TRBV7-3 to TRBJ2-5; TRBD2 might be the D (6 bases). Germline V gene data show CDR1 as SGHTA and CDR2 as FQGTGA. V was clipped by 4 bases and J by 3 bases, with 15 bases between them. The CDR3 extends over 15 amino acids. The CDR3 region has the DNA TGTGCCAGCAGCTATGGCGGGACTTCTAAAGAGACCCAGTACTTC. This encodes CASSYGGTSKETQYF.

The chain is built from TRBV3-1 (or the pseudogene TRBV3-2) and TRBJ2-5; D not certain. Trimming left V 0 bases short and J 5 bases short, with 10 bases between. The CDR3 loop spans 14 amino acids. CDR1 is LGHDT and CDR2 is YNNKEL in the germline V gene (reference sequence). The CDR3 sequence is CASSQEVGWETQYF. In DNA, the CDR3 is TGTGCCAGCAGCCAAGAGGTCGGGTGGGAGACCCAGTACTTC.

The rearrangement joins TRBV19 to TRBJ2-1, with 7 bases matching TRBD2. Germline V CDR1 and CDR2: LNHDA, SQIVND (reference sequence). The CDR3 totals 15 residues. Germline trimming cut 7 bases from V and 4 bases from J; bases unmatched to any gene: 10. CDR3 loop: CASKADGRPYNEQFF. The CDR3 DNA sequence: TGTGCCAGTAAGGCGGACGGGAGGCCATACAATGAGCAGTTCTTC.

V gene TRBV28 combines with J gene TRBJ2-7; 10 bases are a match to TRBD2. Per the germline V gene, CDR1 is MDHEN and CDR2 is SYDVKM. CDR3 length: 14 amino acids. V lost 8 bases, J lost 4 bases, and 8 bases stayed unmatched. The DNA of the CDR3 is TGTGCCAGCTTCAATAGCGGGGGGACTTACGAGCAGTACTTC. Protein sequence: CASFNSGGTYEQYF.

V is TRBV6-5 and J is TRBJ2-1; 9 bases match TRBD1. This CDR3 is 14 amino acids long. The germline CDR1 and CDR2 sequences are MNHEY and SVGAGI. J was trimmed by 3 bases and V by 6 bases; bases with no gene match: 3. The CDR3 DNA reads TGTGCCAGCAGGTCGGACAGGGGCTACAATGAGCAGTTCTTC. Amino acids: CASRSDRGYNEQFF.

The V and J genes are TRBV11-2 and TRBJ2-7; 8 positions match TRBD1. Trimming at V came to 0 bases and at J to 5 bases, leaving 12 bases not matched to a gene. Germline loops: CDR1 SGHAT, CDR2 FQNNGV. The CDR3 has 17 amino acids. The DNA of the CDR3 is TGTGCCAGCAGCTTAGATATGGTAGGACAGGGTACCCACGAGCAGTACTTC. Its protein is CASSLDMVGQGTHEQYF.

The V call is TRBV28, the J call TRBJ1-2; D may be TRBD1 (6 bases). Looked up from germline, CDR1 is MDHEN and CDR2 is SYDVKM. The CDR3 has 15 amino acids. V lost 5 bases to trimming and J lost 1 base, with 14 bases between them. CDR3 loop: CASSGTGKGNYGYTF. CDR3 DNA: TGTGCCAGCAGTGGTACAGGGAAGGGTAACTATGGCTACACCTTC.

CDR3 sequence reads: CASSEFPSSVGNTIYF. CDR3 coding DNA: TGTGCCAGCAGTGAATTCCCCAGTTCAGTTGGAAACACCATATATTTT. The chain has TRBV6-1 and TRBJ1-3; the D is unclear. V shed 2 bases and J shed 3 bases, with 14 bases lying between them. The CDR3 has 16 residues. The germline CDR1 and CDR2 sequences are MNHNS and SASEGT.

The genes are TRBV7-9 and TRBJ2-7; possibly TRBD2 for D (6 bases). This CDR3 is built from 13 residues. With 3 bases removed from V and 3 bases from J, the gap between germline ends came to 9 bases. Germline assignment: CDR1 SEHNR and CDR2 FQNEAQ (reference sequence). CDR3 amino acids: CASSFEGLYEQYF. CDR3 coding DNA: TGTGCCAGCAGCTTCGAGGGACTCTACGAGCAGTACTTC.

This clone was counted a few times. This chain connects TRBV19 to TRBJ2-3; 10 positions match TRBD2. Trimming took 5 bases from V and 0 from J; bases not matched to a gene: 8. The CDR3 extends over 17 amino acids. From germline, CDR1 is LNHDA and CDR2 SQIVND (reference sequence). The CDR3 DNA reads TGTGCCAGTAGTCGAGCGCTAGCGGGAGTGAGCACAGATACGCAGTATTTT. Amino acids: CASSRALAGVSTDTQYF.